This T cell receptor beta chain was sequenced during a study of blood T cell repertoires in COVID-19. Authors' data handling: Quantification of nucleated cells was approximated via reference gene primer amplification. Profiled with immunoSEQ multiplex PCR; TCRdb holds only in-frame clones, not every one. The V and J calls and the clone size are those of that table, but D and trimming were determined from the DNA. The table lists 400,000 to 500,000 clones, about 88% of them singletons, with 1.2% to 1.5% in the top ten. This clone has a handful of counts. The CDR3 runs to 14 residues. V was pared by 3 bases and J by 2 bases, with 10 bases between. Germline CDR1 reads MGHRA; CDR2 reads YSYEKL. Recruitment covered about 26 US areas and drew participants whose ages spanned about 18 to 90 years. Cohort assignment relied on participant-reported clinical history. No more than 2 weeks before study entry, exposed participants had met a case of COVID-19.

The chain recombines TRBV4-1 with TRBJ2-5; D possibly corresponds to TRBD1 (6 bases). The sample was PBMCs or T cells enriched from blood (not recorded which). The receptor comes from a woman under 30 who had been exposed to COVID-19. For the CDR3, the DNA is TGCGCCAGCAGCCAGGGGACACTTCAAGAGACCCAGTACTTC. It translates to CASSQGTLQETQYF.